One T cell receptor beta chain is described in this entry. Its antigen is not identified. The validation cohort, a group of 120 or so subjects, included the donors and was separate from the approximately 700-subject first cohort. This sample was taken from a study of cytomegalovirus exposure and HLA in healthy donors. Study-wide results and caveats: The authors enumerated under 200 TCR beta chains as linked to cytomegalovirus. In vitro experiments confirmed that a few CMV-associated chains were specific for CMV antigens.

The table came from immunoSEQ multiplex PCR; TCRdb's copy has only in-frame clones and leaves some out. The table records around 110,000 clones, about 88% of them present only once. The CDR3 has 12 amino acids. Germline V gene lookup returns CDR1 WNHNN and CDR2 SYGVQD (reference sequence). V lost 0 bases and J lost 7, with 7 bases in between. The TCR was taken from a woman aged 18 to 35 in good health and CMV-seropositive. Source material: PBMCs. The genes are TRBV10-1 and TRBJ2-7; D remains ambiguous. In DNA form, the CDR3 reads TGCGCCAGCAGTGAGTCGTTTAGTGAGCAGTACTTC. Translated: CASSESFSEQYF.